Included here is one T cell receptor (beta chain) sequence, with context. What it binds is unknown. This entry is derived from a study of shared clonotypes between healthy human individuals. Study observations and caveats: Naive subsets typically showed greater estimated richness than memory subsets. Non-shared clonotypes displayed generation probabilities falling below those of clonotypes present in all four donors.

The CDR3 runs to 17 residues. CDR1 is SGHRS and CDR2 is YFSETQ in the germline V gene. V was pared by 5 bases and J by 0 bases, with 17 bases between. Once extracted for a subset, genomic DNA was divided evenly among several immunoSEQ plates. TCRdb keeps only in-frame clones here, not all; method: immunoSEQ multiplex PCR. Of 1.5 million to 2.5 million clones in the sample, less than 95% were seen once. In the naive CD8 group, cells lacked CD45RO and were positively selected for CCR7, so terminally differentiated effector memory CD45RA+ cells were left out. This clonotype was obtained from a man aged 18 to 30 in good health. The gene calls are TRBV5-1 and TRBJ2-2, with no clear D. The specimen sequenced was naive CD8+ T cells sorted from blood. The CDR3 protein is CASSPSYAAANTGELFF. The CDR3 DNA is TGCGCCAGCAGTCCGTCTTATGCGGCGGCGAACACCGGGGAGCTGTTTTTT.